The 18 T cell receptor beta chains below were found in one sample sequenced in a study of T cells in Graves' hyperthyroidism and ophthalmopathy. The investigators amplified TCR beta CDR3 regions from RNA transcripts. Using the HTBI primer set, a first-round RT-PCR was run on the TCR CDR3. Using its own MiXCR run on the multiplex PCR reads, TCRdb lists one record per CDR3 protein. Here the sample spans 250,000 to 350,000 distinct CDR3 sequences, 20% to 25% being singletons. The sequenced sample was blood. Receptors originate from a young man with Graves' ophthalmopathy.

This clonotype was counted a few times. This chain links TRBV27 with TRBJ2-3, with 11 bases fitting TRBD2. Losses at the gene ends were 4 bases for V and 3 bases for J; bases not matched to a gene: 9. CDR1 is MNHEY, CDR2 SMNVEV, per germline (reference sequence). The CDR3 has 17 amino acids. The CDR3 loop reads CASSSWRTSGRTDTQYF. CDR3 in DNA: TGTGCCAGCAGTTCCTGGAGGACTAGCGGGCGGACAGATACGCAGTATTTT.

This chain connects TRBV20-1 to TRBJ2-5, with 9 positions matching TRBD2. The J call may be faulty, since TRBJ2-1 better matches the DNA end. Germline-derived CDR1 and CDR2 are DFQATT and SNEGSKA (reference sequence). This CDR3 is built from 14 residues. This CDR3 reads CSARVPAGGETQFF. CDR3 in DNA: TGCAGTGCTAGAGTCCCGGCGGGAGGGGAGACCCAGTTCTTC.

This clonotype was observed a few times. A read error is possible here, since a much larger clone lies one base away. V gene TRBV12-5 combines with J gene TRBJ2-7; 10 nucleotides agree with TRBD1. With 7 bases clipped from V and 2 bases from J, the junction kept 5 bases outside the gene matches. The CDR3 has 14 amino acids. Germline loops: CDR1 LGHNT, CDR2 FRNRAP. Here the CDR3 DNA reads TGTGCTAGTGATTCCGGACAGGGGGCCTACGAGCAGTACTTC. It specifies CASDSGQGAYEQYF.

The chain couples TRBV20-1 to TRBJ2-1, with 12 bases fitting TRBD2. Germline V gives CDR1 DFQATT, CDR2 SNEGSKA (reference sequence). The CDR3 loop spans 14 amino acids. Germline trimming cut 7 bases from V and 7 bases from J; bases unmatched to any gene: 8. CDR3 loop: CSGWLAGGPNEQFF. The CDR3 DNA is TGCAGTGGGTGGCTAGCGGGAGGGCCGAATGAGCAGTTCTTC.

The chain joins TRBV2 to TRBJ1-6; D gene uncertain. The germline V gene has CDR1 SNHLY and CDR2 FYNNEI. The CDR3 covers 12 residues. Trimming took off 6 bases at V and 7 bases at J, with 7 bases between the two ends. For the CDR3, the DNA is TGTGCCAGCAGGGCCCCAAATTCACCCCTCCACTTT. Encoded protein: CASRAPNSPLHF.

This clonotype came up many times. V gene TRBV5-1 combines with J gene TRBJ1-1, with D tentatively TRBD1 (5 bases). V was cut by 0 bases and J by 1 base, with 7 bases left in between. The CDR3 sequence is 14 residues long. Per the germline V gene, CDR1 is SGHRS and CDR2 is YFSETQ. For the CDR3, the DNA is TGCGCCAGCAGCTTGGAGGGGCAGAACACTGAAGCTTTCTTT. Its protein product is CASSLEGQNTEAFF.

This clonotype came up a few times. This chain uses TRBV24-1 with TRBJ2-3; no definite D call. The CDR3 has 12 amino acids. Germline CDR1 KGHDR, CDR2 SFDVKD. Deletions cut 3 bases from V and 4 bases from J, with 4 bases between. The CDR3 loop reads CATSDVPDTQYF. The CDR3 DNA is TGTGCCACCAGTGATGTACCAGATACGCAGTATTTT.

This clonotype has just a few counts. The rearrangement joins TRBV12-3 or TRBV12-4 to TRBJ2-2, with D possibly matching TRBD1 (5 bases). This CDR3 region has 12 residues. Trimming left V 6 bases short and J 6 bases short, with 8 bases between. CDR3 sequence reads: CASRTEAGELFF. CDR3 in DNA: TGTGCCAGCAGGACAGAAGCCGGGGAGCTGTTTTTT.

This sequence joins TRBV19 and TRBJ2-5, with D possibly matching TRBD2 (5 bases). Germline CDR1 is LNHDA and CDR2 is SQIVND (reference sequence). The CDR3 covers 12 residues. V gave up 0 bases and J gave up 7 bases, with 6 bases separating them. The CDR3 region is CASSIEGRTQYF. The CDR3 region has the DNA TGTGCCAGTAGTATAGAGGGGAGGACCCAGTACTTC.

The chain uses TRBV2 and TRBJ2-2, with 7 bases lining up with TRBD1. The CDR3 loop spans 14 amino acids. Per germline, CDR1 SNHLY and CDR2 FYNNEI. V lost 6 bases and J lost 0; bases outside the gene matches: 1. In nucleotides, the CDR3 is TGTGCCAGCAGGGGGACAGCGAACACCGGGGAGCTGTTTTTT. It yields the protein CASRGTANTGELFF.

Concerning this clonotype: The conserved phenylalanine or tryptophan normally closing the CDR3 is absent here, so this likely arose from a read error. CDR3 DNA sequence: TGTGCCTGGAGTCTATCCGGGACGGATTCCTGGCCCCAGCATGTT. Protein sequence: CAWSLSGTDSWPQHV. The J gene is TRBJ1-5, the V gene TRBV30; maybe TRBD1 (5 bases). This CDR3 is built from 15 residues. The V and J ends lost 2 bases and 9 bases respectively, with 20 bases between them. CDR1 and CDR2 from the germline V gene are GTSNPN and SVGIG (reference sequence).

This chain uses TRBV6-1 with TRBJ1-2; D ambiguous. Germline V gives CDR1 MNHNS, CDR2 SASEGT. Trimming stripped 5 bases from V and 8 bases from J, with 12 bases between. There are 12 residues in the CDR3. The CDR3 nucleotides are TGTGCCAGCAGTTCCGGGTTTCGAGGCTACACCTTC. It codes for CASSSGFRGYTF.

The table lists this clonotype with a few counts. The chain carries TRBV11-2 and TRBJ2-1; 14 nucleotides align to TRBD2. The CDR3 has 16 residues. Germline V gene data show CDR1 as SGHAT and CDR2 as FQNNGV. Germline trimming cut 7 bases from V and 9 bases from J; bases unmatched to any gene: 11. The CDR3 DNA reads TGTGCCAGCAAGATGACTAGCGGGAGGGCCGGGGGTGAGCAGTTCTTC. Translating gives CASKMTSGRAGGEQFF.

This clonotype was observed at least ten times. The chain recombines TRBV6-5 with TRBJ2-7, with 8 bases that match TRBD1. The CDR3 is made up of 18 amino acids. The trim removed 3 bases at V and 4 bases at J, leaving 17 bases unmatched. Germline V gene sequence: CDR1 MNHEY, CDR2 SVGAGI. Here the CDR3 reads CASSYVGPTGTGPYEQYF. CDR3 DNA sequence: TGTGCCAGCAGTTATGTTGGCCCAACCGGGACAGGACCTTACGAGCAGTACTTC.

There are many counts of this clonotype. CDR3 protein: CASTSGAALGNTEAFF. CDR3 bases: TGCGCCAGCACCTCCGGGGCAGCCCTTGGGAACACTGAAGCTTTCTTT. The chain employs TRBV5-1 and TRBJ1-1, with D perhaps matching TRBD1 (5 bases). This CDR3 is built from 16 residues. The V end was cut by 6 bases, the J end by 1 base, with 19 bases between. Germline CDR1 and CDR2: SGHRS and YFSETQ. Together with reference TRBV5-1 and TRBJ1-1, the CDR3 gives the full variable domain: KAGVTQTPRYLIKTRGQQVTLSCSPISGHRSVSWYQQTPGQGLQFLFEYFSETQRNKGNFPGRFSGRQFSNSRSEMNVSTLELGDSALYLCASTSGAALGNTEAFFGQGTRLTVV.

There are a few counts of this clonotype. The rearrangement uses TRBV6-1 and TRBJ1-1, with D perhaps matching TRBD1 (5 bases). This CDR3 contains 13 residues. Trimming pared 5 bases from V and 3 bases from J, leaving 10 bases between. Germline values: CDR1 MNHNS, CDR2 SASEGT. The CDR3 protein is CASSWGIDTEAFF. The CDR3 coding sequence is TGTGCCAGCAGTTGGGGGATCGACACTGAAGCTTTCTTT.

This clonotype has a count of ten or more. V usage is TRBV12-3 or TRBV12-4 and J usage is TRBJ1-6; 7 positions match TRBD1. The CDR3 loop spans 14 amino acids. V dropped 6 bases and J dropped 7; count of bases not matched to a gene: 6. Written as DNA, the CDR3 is TGTGCCAGCAGAGGGGACAGACGGAATTCACCCCTCCACTTT. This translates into CASRGDRRNSPLHF.

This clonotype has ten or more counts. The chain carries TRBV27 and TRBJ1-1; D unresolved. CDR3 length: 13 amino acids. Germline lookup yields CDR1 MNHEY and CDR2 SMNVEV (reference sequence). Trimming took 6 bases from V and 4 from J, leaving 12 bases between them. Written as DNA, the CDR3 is TGTGCCAGCAGCTGGCTGGCTGGCACTGAAGCTTTCTTT. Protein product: CASSWLAGTEAFF.